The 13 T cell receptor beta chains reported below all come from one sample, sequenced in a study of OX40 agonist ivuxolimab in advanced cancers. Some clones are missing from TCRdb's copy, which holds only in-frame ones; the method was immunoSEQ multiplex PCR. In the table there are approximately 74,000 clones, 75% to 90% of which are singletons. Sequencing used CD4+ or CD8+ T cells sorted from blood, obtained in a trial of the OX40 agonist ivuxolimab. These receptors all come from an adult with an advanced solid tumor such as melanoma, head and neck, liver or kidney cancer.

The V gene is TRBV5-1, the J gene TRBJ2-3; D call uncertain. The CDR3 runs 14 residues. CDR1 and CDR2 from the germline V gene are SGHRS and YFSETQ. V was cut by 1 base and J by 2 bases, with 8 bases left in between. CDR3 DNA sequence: TGCGCCAGCAGCTTGTGGGCCCTCACAGATACGCAGTATTTT. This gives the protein CASSLWALTDTQYF.

The CDR3 DNA reads TGCAGTGCTAGACAGCCCTACGAGCAGTACTTC. This encodes CSARQPYEQYF. This chain uses TRBV20-1 with TRBJ2-7; the D is unclear. Germline assignment: CDR1 DFQATT and CDR2 SNEGSKA (reference sequence). The length of the CDR3 is 11 residues. Trimming left V 2 bases short and J 2 bases short, with 4 bases between.

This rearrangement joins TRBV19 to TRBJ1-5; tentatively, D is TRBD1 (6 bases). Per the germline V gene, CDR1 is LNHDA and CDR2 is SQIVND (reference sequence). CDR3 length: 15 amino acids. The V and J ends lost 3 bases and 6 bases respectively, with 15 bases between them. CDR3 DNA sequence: TGTGCCAGTAGTATCCGACAGGTGAGAGGTCAGCCCCAGCATTTT. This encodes CASSIRQVRGQPQHF.

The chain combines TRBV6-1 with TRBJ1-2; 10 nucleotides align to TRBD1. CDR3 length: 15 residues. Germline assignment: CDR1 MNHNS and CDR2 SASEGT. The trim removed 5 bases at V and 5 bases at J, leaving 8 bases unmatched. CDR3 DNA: TGTGCCAGCAGTCCACGGGACAGGGGTTATTATGGCTACACCTTC. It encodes CASSPRDRGYYGYTF.

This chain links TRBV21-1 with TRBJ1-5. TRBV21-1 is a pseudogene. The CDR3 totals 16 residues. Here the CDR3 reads CASSNARRPSNQPQHF. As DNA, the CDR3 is TGTGCCAGCAGCAACGCGAGACGCCCAAGCAATCAGCCCCAGCATTTT.

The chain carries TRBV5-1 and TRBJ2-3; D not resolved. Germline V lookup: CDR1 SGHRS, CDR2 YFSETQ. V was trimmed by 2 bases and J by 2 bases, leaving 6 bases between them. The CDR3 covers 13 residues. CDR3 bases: TGCGCCAGCAGCTTACAATTCACAGATACGCAGTATTTT. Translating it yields CASSLQFTDTQYF.

The DNA of the CDR3 is TGTGCCTCCGGCCCCCGGGGGGGTGAGCAGTTCTTC. It specifies CASGPRGGEQFF. The rearrangement joins TRBV7-3 to TRBJ2-1; 8 nucleotides align to TRBD2. Trimming removed 11 bases from V and 9 bases from J; junction bases left unmatched: 9. This CDR3 has 12 amino acids. CDR1 and CDR2 (germline): SGHTA, FQGTGA.

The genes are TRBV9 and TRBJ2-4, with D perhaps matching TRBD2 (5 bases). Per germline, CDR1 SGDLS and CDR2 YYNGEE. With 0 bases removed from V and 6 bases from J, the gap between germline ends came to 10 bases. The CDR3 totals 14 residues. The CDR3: CASSVVPRGNIQYF. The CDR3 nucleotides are TGTGCCAGCAGCGTAGTACCTCGGGGAAACATTCAGTACTTC. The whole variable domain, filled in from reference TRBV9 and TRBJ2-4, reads DSGVTQTPKHLITATGQRVTLRCSPRSGDLSVYWYQQSLDQGLQFLIQYYNGEERAKGNILERFSAQQFPDLHSELNLSSLELGDSALYFCASSVVPRGNIQYFGAGTRLSVL.

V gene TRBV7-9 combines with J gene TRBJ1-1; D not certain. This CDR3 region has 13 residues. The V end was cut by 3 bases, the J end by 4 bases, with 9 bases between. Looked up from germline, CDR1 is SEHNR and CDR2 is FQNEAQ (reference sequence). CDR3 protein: CASSFIRSTEAFF. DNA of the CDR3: TGTGCCAGCAGCTTTATACGGAGCACTGAAGCTTTCTTT.

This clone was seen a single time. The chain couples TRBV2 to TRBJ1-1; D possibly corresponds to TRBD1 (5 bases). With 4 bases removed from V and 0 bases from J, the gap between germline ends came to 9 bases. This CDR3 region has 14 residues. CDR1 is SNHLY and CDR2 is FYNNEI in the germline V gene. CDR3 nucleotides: TGTGCCAGCAGTGGGACATCCATGAACACTGAAGCTTTCTTT. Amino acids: CASSGTSMNTEAFF.

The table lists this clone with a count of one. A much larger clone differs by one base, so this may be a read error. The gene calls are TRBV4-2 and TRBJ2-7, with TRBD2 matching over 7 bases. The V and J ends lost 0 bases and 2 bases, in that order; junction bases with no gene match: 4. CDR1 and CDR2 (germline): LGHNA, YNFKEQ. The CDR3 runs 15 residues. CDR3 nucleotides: TGTGCCAGCAGCCAAGATCTGGGGGGGGCCTACGAGCAGTACTTC. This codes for CASSQDLGGAYEQYF.

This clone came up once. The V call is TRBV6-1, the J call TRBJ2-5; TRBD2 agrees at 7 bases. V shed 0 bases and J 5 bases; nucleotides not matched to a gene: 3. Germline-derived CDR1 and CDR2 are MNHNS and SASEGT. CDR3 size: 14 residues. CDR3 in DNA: TGTGCCAGCAGTGAAGCGTGGGGGGGGGAGACCCAGTACTTC. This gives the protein CASSEAWGGETQYF.

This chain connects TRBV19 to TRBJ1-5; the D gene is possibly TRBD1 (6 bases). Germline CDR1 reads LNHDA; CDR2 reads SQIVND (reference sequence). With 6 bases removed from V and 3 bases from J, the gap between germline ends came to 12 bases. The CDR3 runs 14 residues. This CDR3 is CASRDRFYNQPQHF. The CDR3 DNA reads TGTGCCAGTAGAGACAGGTTTTACAATCAGCCCCAGCATTTT.